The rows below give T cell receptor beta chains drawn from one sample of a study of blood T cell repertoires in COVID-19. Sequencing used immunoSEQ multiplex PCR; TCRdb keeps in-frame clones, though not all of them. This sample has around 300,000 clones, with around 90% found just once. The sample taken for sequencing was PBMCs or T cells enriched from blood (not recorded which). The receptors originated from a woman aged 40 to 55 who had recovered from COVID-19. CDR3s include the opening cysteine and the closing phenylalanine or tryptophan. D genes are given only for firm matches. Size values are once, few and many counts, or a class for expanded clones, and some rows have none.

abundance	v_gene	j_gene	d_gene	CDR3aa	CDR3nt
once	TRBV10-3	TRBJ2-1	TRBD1	CAISYSGTGLSYNEQFF	TGTGCCATCAGTTACTCCGGGACAGGGCTTTCCTACAATGAGCAGTTCTTC
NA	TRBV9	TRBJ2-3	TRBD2	CASSDGRRSDTQYF	TGTGCCAGCAGCGACGGGAGGAGATCAGATACGCAGTATTTT
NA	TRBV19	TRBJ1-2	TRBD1	CASSKQQGADYGYTF	TGTGCCAGTAGTAAACAACAGGGGGCTGACTATGGCTACACCTTC
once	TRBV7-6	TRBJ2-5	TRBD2	CASSLTPSGSGGQETQYF	TGTGCCAGCAGCTTAACGCCTAGCGGGAGTGGCGGCCAAGAGACCCAGTACTTC
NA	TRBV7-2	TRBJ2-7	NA	CASSAPSEVYYEQYF	TGTGCCAGCAGCGCCCCTAGTGAAGTCTATTACGAGCAGTACTTC
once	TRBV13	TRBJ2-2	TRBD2	CASSPRASGTGELFF	TGTGCCAGCAGCCCCCGTGCTAGCGGAACCGGGGAGCTGTTTTTT
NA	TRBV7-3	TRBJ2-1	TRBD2	CASSFSGSVGYNEQFF	TGTGCCAGCAGCTTTAGCGGGAGTGTGGGTTACAATGAGCAGTTCTTC
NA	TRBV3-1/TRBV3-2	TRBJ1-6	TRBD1	CASSSGTASNSPLHF	TGTGCCAGCAGCTCCGGGACAGCATCAAATTCACCCCTCCACTTT
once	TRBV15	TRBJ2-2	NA	CATSRDIRAGELFF	TGTGCCACCAGCAGAGATATCCGAGCCGGGGAGCTGTTTTTT
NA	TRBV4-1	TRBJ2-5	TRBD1	CASSQVGTGYETQYF	TGCGCCAGCAGCCAAGTCGGGACAGGGTACGAGACCCAGTACTTC
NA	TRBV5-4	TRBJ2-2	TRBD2	CASSLPPGGDTGELFF	TGTGCCAGCAGCTTACCCCCGGGGGGGGATACCGGGGAGCTGTTTTTT
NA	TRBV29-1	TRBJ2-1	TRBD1	CSAETGVEQFF	TGCAGCGCCGAGACAGGGGTCGAGCAGTTCTTC
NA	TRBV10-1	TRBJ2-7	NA	CASSESVPLAASESYEQYF	TGCGCCAGCAGTGAGTCGGTTCCCCTTGCGGCTAGCGAATCCTACGAGCAGTACTTC
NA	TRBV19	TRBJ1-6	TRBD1	CASSPGTGNSPLHF	TGTGCCAGTAGTCCCGGGACAGGCAATTCACCCCTCCACTTT
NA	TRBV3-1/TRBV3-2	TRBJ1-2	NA	CASSQDRRDVDYGYTF	TGTGCCAGCAGCCAAGATCGTCGGGATGTGGACTATGGCTACACCTTC
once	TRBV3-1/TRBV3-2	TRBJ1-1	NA	CASSQNRDTEAFF	TGTGCCAGCAGCCAAAACAGGGATACTGAAGCTTTCTTT
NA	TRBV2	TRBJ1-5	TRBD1	CASSGTGMSNQPQHF	TGTGCCAGCAGTGGGACAGGGATGAGCAATCAGCCCCAGCATTTT
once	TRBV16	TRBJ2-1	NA	CASSQPLGEQFF	TGTGCCAGCAGCCAGCCTCTAGGTGAGCAGTTCTTC
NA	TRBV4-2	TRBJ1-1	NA	CASSQDLGGTEAFF	TGTGCCAGCAGCCAAGATCTGGGAGGCACTGAAGCTTTCTTT
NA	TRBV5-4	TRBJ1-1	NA	CASSPRVSTEAFF	TGTGCCAGCAGTCCGCGGGTAAGCACTGAAGCTTTCTTT
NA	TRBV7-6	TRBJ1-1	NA	CASSLTGNTEAFF	TGTGCCAGCAGCTTGACAGGGAACACTGAAGCTTTCTTT
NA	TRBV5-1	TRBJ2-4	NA	CARLGQGKNIQYF	TGCGCCCGACTGGGGCAGGGAAAAAACATTCAGTACTTC
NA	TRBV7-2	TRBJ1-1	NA	CASSLARGRGTEAFF	TGTGCCAGCAGCTTAGCCAGGGGCAGGGGCACTGAAGCTTTCTTT
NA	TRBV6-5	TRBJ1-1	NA	CASRQHTLNTEAFF	TGTGCCAGCAGACAACATACATTGAACACTGAAGCTTTCTTT
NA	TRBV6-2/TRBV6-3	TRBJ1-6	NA	CASSPPAHTRNSPLHF	TGTGCCAGCAGCCCTCCCGCCCATACAAGAAACTCACCCCTCCACTTT
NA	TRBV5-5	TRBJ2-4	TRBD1	CASSIEGQGALNIQYF	TGTGCCAGTTCGATCGAGGGACAGGGGGCCCTAAACATTCAGTACTTC
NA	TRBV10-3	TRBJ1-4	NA	CAISEEKGEKLFF	TGTGCCATCAGTGAGGAGAAGGGGGAAAAACTGTTTTTT
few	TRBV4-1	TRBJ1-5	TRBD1	CASSQAGTGNQPQHF	TGCGCCAGCAGCCAAGCCGGGACAGGGAATCAGCCCCAGCATTTT
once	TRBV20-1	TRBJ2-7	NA	CSAYRAYEQYF	TGCAGTGCTTACAGAGCCTACGAGCAGTACTTC
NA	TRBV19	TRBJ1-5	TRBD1	CASSKGQGSNNQPQHF	TGTGCCAGTAGCAAAGGACAGGGGTCTAACAATCAGCCCCAGCATTTT
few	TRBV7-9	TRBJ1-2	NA	CASSLEVRGSGYTF	TGTGCCAGCAGCTTAGAGGTCAGGGGTAGTGGCTACACCTTC
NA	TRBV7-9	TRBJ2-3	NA	CASSLGQALTDTQYF	TGTGCCAGCAGCTTAGGACAGGCCCTCACAGATACGCAGTATTTT
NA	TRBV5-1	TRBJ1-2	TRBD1	CASSLDGTGIYGYTF	TGCGCCAGCAGCTTGGATGGGACAGGGATCTATGGCTACACCTTC
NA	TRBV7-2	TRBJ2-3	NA	CASSLEGGGIGQYF	TGTGCCAGCAGCTTAGAGGGCGGCGGGATAGGTCAATATTTT
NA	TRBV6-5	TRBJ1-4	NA	CASRALAATNEKLFF	TGTGCCAGCAGGGCCCTAGCTGCAACTAATGAAAAACTGTTTTTT
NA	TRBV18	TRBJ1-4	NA	CASSGDAGENEKLFF	TGTGCCAGCTCAGGAGACGCAGGGGAAAATGAAAAACTGTTTTTT
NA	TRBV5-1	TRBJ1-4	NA	CASTPGAHRNEKLFF	TGCGCCAGCACCCCAGGGGCACACAGGAATGAAAAACTGTTTTTT
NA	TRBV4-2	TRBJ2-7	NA	CASGPLLGEQYF	TGTGCCAGCGGGCCCTTGCTGGGCGAGCAGTACTTC
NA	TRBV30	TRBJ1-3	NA	CAWIGQYSGNTIYF	TGTGCCTGGATTGGACAGTACTCTGGAAACACCATATATTTT
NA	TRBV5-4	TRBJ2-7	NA	CASSLGVSVASYEQYF	TGTGCCAGCAGCTTGGGGGTCAGCGTAGCCTCCTACGAGCAGTACTTC
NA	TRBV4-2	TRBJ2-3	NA	CASKMFGGAQDTQYF	TGTGCCAGCAAGATGTTCGGCGGGGCCCAAGATACGCAGTATTTT